The 7 T cell receptor beta chains listed next were all sequenced from one sample in a study of shared clonotypes between healthy human individuals. Here immunoSEQ multiplex PCR was the method, and the copy in TCRdb shows in-frame clones only, minus some. This repertoire shows 2 million or so clones, less than 95% found once; its top ten account for 1% to 1.3%. Naive CD8 populations comprised CD45RO-negative cells positively selected for CCR7, excluding terminally differentiated effector memory CD45RA+ cells. Sequencing used naive CD8+ T cells sorted from blood. Receptors were obtained from a man aged 18 to 35 in good health.

The chain links TRBV27 to TRBJ2-1; 12 positions match TRBD2. J gave up 5 bases and V 6 bases, and 2 bases lay outside the gene matches. This CDR3 has 14 amino acids. In germline, CDR1 is MNHEY, CDR2 SMNVEV (reference sequence). The CDR3: CASRGLAGHNEQFF. The CDR3 DNA reads as TGTGCCAGCAGAGGACTAGCGGGACACAATGAGCAGTTCTTC.

On this clone itself: The identical CDR3 is also encoded by other nucleotide sequences in the sample. The J gene is TRBJ2-2, the V gene TRBV28, with D possibly matching TRBD2 (5 bases). The CDR3 has 14 residues. The V end lost 3 bases, the J end lost 2 bases, and 7 bases lay between the germline ends. Per the germline V gene, CDR1 is MDHEN and CDR2 is SYDVKM. In DNA form, the CDR3 reads TGTGCCAGCAGTTTTAGACTAAACACCGGGGAGCTGTTTTTT. Amino acid sequence: CASSFRLNTGELFF.

The chain joins TRBV10-3 to TRBJ2-1; perhaps TRBD2 as D (5 bases). There are 14 residues in the CDR3. The V end was cut by 2 bases, the J end by 8 bases, with 13 bases between. CDR1 is ENHRY and CDR2 is SYGVKD in the germline V gene. CDR3 in amino acids: CAISELTPEDEQFF. For the CDR3, the DNA is TGTGCCATCAGTGAGCTGACCCCGGAGGATGAGCAGTTCTTC.

In DNA, the CDR3 is TGTGCCAGCAGCTTGCCGGTGCCTGAGACCCAGTACTTC. This gives the protein CASSLPVPETQYF. The chain carries TRBV5-6 and TRBJ2-5; D unresolved. Trimming pared 1 base from V and 5 bases from J, leaving 9 bases between. This CDR3 region has 13 residues. Looked up from germline, CDR1 is SGHDT and CDR2 is YYEEEE.

V gene TRBV7-2 combines with J gene TRBJ2-1, with D uncertain. The germline gives CDR1 SGHTA, CDR2 FQGNSA. The germline V and J ends were trimmed by 2 bases and 5 bases, with 10 bases remaining between them. The CDR3 totals 14 residues. CDR3 sequence reads: CASSLIGSHNEQFF. Here the CDR3 DNA reads TGTGCCAGCAGCTTAATCGGCAGTCACAATGAGCAGTTCTTC.

This clone is a singleton in its sample. DNA of the CDR3: TGTGCCAGCAGTTTCTCGTTGGGGGGGGTGGACACTGAAGCTTTCTTT. The encoded protein is CASSFSLGGVDTEAFF. The chain combines TRBV28 with TRBJ1-1, with a possible D match to TRBD1 (5 bases). The length of the CDR3 is 16 residues. The ends were cut back, 3 bases at V and 3 bases at J, with 17 bases in the middle. The germline gives CDR1 MDHEN, CDR2 SYDVKM.

This clone was seen only once. The chain is built from TRBV25-1 and TRBJ1-3, with D perhaps TRBD1 (5 bases). The CDR3 contains 14 residues. The germline V gene has CDR1 MGHDK and CDR2 SYGVNS. Trimming shortened V by 3 bases and J by 0 bases, and 6 bases separated the two germline ends. CDR3 protein: CASSDRASGNTIYF. In DNA form, the CDR3 reads TGTGCCAGCAGTGACAGGGCCTCTGGAAACACCATATATTTT.